Below are 9 T cell receptor beta chains sequenced from a single sample in a study of post-analysis software for immune sequencing data. Study-wide results and limits: Patients had higher frequencies than controls of roughly five TRBV segments, including TRBV5-6, TRBV5-1 and TRBV20-1.

Antigen specificity for these receptors is unknown. cDNA libraries of TCR beta carried unique molecular identifiers. MiXCR, applied by TCRdb to the PCR reads, yields one record per CDR3 protein. Of roughly 800,000 distinct CDR3 sequences in the sample, 35% to 55% were seen once. The sequenced sample consisted of blood. These receptor sequences come from a girl aged 5-17 years with multiple sclerosis.

This clonotype was seen more than once but under ten times. The chain employs TRBV7-2 and TRBJ2-4; D tentatively reads TRBD1 or TRBD2 (6 bases each). The better agreement between TRBJ2-7 and the DNA end casts doubt on the J call. The CDR3 sequence is 15 residues long. In germline, CDR1 is SGHTA, CDR2 FQGNSA. CDR3 residues: CASSLAPGDFSEQYF. The CDR3 DNA sequence: TGTGCCAGCAGCTTAGCGCCAGGGGACTTTTCCGAGCAGTACTTC.

This clonotype was detected only a few times. The genes are TRBV7-9 and TRBJ1-1; D perhaps matches TRBD1 (6 bases). Germline V lookup: CDR1 SEHNR, CDR2 FQNEAQ (reference sequence). V was clipped by 5 bases and J by 11 bases, with 18 bases between them. The length of the CDR3 is 13 residues. CDR3 coding DNA: TGTGCCAGCAGCCAAGGGGGGGCCGAGGTTGCTTTCTTT. Protein product: CASSQGGAEVAFF.

The table lists this clonotype with a few counts. The chain is built from TRBV20-1 and TRBJ1-2, with 9 bases aligning to TRBD1. This CDR3 spans 19 amino acids. V shed 3 bases and J 1 base; nucleotides not matched to a gene: 18. Per germline, CDR1 DFQATT and CDR2 SNEGSKA (reference sequence). CDR3 nucleotides: TGCAGTGCTAGTCGCGGGACCTCCGGGACAGGGTTTGATAACTATGGCTACACCTTC. This gives the protein CSASRGTSGTGFDNYGYTF.

The genes are TRBV6-6 and TRBJ1-2; 10 bases line up with TRBD1. This CDR3 contains 16 residues. Trimming removed 0 bases from V and 2 bases from J; junction bases left unmatched: 3. CDR1 and CDR2 from the germline V gene are MNHNY and SVGAGI (reference sequence). CDR3 region: CASSYSGTGDNYGYTF. In nucleotides, the CDR3 is TGTGCCAGCAGTTACTCCGGGACAGGGGACAACTATGGCTACACCTTC.

This chain links TRBV29-1 with TRBJ1-1; D perhaps matches TRBD1 (6 bases). CDR3 length equals 13 residues. CDR1 and CDR2 from the germline V gene are SQVTM and ANQGSEA. With 7 bases removed from V and 0 bases from J, the gap between germline ends came to 12 bases. The CDR3 loop is CSAVTGLNTEAFF. In DNA form, the CDR3 reads TGCAGCGCGGTTACAGGGTTGAACACTGAAGCTTTCTTT.

The genes are TRBV10-3 and TRBJ2-3; D is unresolved. The CDR3 consists of 13 residues. V was shortened by 0 bases and J by 6 bases, with 7 bases between the two germline ends. CDR1 and CDR2 from the germline V gene are ENHRY and SYGVKD. The CDR3 loop reads CAISESTADTQYF. The DNA of the CDR3 is TGTGCCATCAGTGAGTCGACGGCCGATACGCAGTATTTT.

This clonotype was found a few times. V and J are TRBV12-3 or TRBV12-4 and TRBJ2-7; weak D call: TRBD1 (5 bases). This CDR3 is 13 amino acids long. Trimming left V 5 bases short and J 3 bases short, with 11 bases between. This CDR3 is CASSRLQGYEQYF. The CDR3 bases are TGTGCCAGCAGTCGCCTCCAGGGCTACGAGCAGTACTTC.

The rearrangement joins TRBV4-2 to TRBJ2-7; 12 nucleotides agree with TRBD2. In germline, CDR1 is LGHNA, CDR2 YNFKEQ. V was clipped by 4 bases and J by 5 bases; unmatched bases: 6. CDR3 length equals 15 residues. The CDR3, as DNA: TGTGCCAGCAGCCCTTTACTAGCGGGAGGTAACGAGCAGTACTTC. This gives the protein CASSPLLAGGNEQYF.

This clonotype was recorded at least ten times. This chain joins TRBV20-1 and TRBJ2-7; TRBD2 agrees at 14 bases. Germline loops: CDR1 DFQATT, CDR2 SNEGSKA (reference sequence). Trimming took 2 bases from V and 6 from J; bases not matched to a gene: 9. The CDR3 contains 16 residues. CDR3 coding DNA: TGCAGTGCTAGACTGTTTGGGACTAGCGGGAGTATCGAGCAGTACTTC. Translation gives CSARLFGTSGSIEQYF.